These T cell receptor beta chains were read from a single sample in a study of human T cells and chemical hapten exposure. TCRdb ran MiXCR on the RACE reads and lists one entry per CDR3 protein. This sample has about 360,000 distinct CDR3 sequences, with around 7% found just once. The source material was whole blood, sampled in connection with sensitization to the hapten diphenylcyclopropenone (DPC). All receptors come from a woman in her late teens or twenties with alopecia areata. Some clones in this sample may be carry-over from other donors' samples. The CDR3 runs from the conserved cysteine through the conserved F or W. Fields, in order: V gene, clone size, D gene, J gene, CDR3 DNA, CDR3 protein. A D gene is named only where the DNA matches it firmly. Rows give clone size only sometimes, using once, few, many, or a class for an expanded clone.

TRBV27,-,-,TRBJ1-1,TGTGCCAGCAGTTTTGGCTCGCTATGGACTGAAGCTTTCTTT,CASSFGSLWTEAFF
TRBV6-1,few,-,TRBJ1-4,TGTGCCAGCAGTGAATGGAAACTGTTTTTT,CASSEWKLFF
TRBV2,few,-,TRBJ2-7,TGTGCCAGCACCGGGGACTCCCCGCTCGAGCAGTACTTC,CASTGDSPLEQYF
TRBV3-1,few,-,TRBJ1-1,TGTGCCAGCAGCCCCATTTTAGGGGCCGCCGAAGCTTTCTTT,CASSPILGAAEAFF
TRBV7-2,many,TRBD2,TRBJ2-1,TGTGCCAGCAGCTTCACGCTTTCCGGGACTAGCTCCAATGAGCAGTTCTTC,CASSFTLSGTSSNEQFF
TRBV28,-,-,TRBJ2-3,TGTGCCAGCAGGTGGGGATCCACCTCCACAGATACGCAGTATTTT,CASRWGSTSTDTQYF
TRBV2,-,-,TRBJ2-1,TGTGCCAGCAGTGAAGCGACCATAGGTCAATACTACAATGAGCAGTTCTTC,CASSEATIGQYYNEQFF
TRBV20-1,-,TRBD2,TRBJ2-5,TGCAGTGCTAGAGACCAAACACCGGGACTAGCGGGGGGGCCGTCAGAGACCCAGTACTTC,CSARDQTPGLAGGPSETQYF
TRBV3-1,few,-,TRBJ1-2,TGTGCCAGCAGCCAAGTACGTCCACCCGGGGGCTACACCTTC,CASSQVRPPGGYTF
TRBV2,few,-,TRBJ2-4,TGTGCCAGCAGTGAAGCTGAGGCCAAAAACATTCAGTACTTC,CASSEAEAKNIQYF
TRBV20-1,-,-,TRBJ1-5,TGCAGTGCTCCTAAGCAGCTGAATCAGCCCCAGCATTTT,CSAPKQLNQPQHF
TRBV6-5,-,-,TRBJ1-2,TGTGCCAGCCATGGTGGGGTTATGAACTATGGCTACACCTTC,CASHGGVMNYGYTF
TRBV6-5,-,-,TRBJ2-1,TGTGCCAGCAGTTACCGGGGGCAGGGTCCGGGGTACAATGAGCAGTTCTTC,CASSYRGQGPGYNEQFF
TRBV3-1,many,-,TRBJ1-2,TGTGCCAGCAGCCACAGGGGCCATGGCTACACCTTC,CASSHRGHGYTF
TRBV6-2/TRBV6-3,few,-,TRBJ1-1,TGTGCCAGCAGCTCCCGGGGGGGGGGCACTGAAGCTTTCTTT,CASSSRGGGTEAFF
TRBV28,few,TRBD1,TRBJ2-7,TGTGCCAGCAGTTTGGATTCGGCAGGGGGCCCCACTTACGAGCAGTACTTC,CASSLDSAGGPTYEQYF
TRBV6-1,-,-,TRBJ1-5,TGTGCCAGCAGGGGGGACGGTAGCAATCAGCCCCAGCATTTT,CASRGDGSNQPQHF
TRBV2,many,-,TRBJ2-7,TGTGCCAGCAGTGGACGGCACGAGCAGTACTTC,CASSGRHEQYF
TRBV6-5,-,-,TRBJ2-7,TGTGCCAGCAGTTCCGCCCGGGCAGCCTACGAGGAGTACTTC,CASSSARAAYEEYF
TRBV10-3,many,TRBD1,TRBJ1-5,TGTGCCATCAGTGATAGGGACAGGGGGCAGGATCAGCCCCAGCATTTT,CAISDRDRGQDQPQHF
TRBV9,few,-,TRBJ1-1,TGTGCCAGCAGCCCCACCCAGGGCACTGAAGCTTTCTTT,CASSPTQGTEAFF
TRBV20-1,-,TRBD2,TRBJ2-7,TGCAGTGCTCGCGGGACTAGCGGGGATATCGAGCAGTACTTC,CSARGTSGDIEQYF
TRBV6-2/TRBV6-3,many,-,TRBJ2-7,TGTGCCAGCAGTTACCTCCACGAGCAGTACTTC,CASSYLHEQYF
TRBV4-1,many,-,TRBJ1-3,TGCGCCAGCAGCCAAGTTGGAGGAGGCTCTGGAAACACCATATATTTT,CASSQVGGGSGNTIYF
TRBV5-1,few,-,TRBJ2-4,TGCGCCAGCAGCTTGTCCCCGAAGCCTGAGGACATTCAGTACTTC,CASSLSPKPEDIQYF
TRBV10-3,few,-,TRBJ2-3,TGTGCCATCAGTGATACGGGGACAGATACGCAGTATTTT,CAISDTGTDTQYF
TRBV27,few,-,TRBJ2-1,TGTGCCACAGAAGGGGGTACGGGATTTGAGCAGTTCTTC,CATEGGTGFEQFF
TRBV5-6,-,-,TRBJ2-3,TGTGCCAGCAGCTTGGCTTCTGGCGGGGGCGGAACAGATACGCAGTATTTT,CASSLASGGGGTDTQYF
TRBV6-5,many,-,TRBJ2-1,TGTGCCAGCCGGTCACGGGGTGAGCAGTTCTTC,CASRSRGEQFF
TRBV5-5,many,-,TRBJ2-7,TGTGCCAGCAGCTTATGGGCCTACGAGCAGTACTTC,CASSLWAYEQYF
TRBV6-2/TRBV6-3,many,-,TRBJ1-2,TGTGCCAGCAGTTTGGGACCCGACTATGGCTACACCTTC,CASSLGPDYGYTF
TRBV4-1,-,TRBD1,TRBJ1-3,TGCGCCAGCAGCTCCGGACAGGCCCCCTCTGGAAACACCATATATTTT,CASSSGQAPSGNTIYF
TRBV28,many,-,TRBJ1-5,TGTGCCAGCAGTTTTCTAGGGAGTCAGCCCCAGCATTTT,CASSFLGSQPQHF
TRBV4-3,many,-,TRBJ2-1,TGCGCCAGCAGCCAAGACCCTACCTTAGCAGATCCCTACAATGAGCAGTTCTTC,CASSQDPTLADPYNEQFF
TRBV21-1,-,-,TRBJ1-5,TGTGCCAGCAGCAACAAAGTATGGGTGTCTTGGGAAAATCAGCCCCAGCATTTT,CASSNKVWVSWENQPQHF
TRBV5-5,many,-,TRBJ1-1,TGTGCCAGCAGCTTGTGGGAAGGGACTGAAGCTTTCTTT,CASSLWEGTEAFF
TRBV27,few,-,TRBJ1-5,TGTGCCAGCAGTTTATCATCGGCAAATCAGCCCCAGCATTTT,CASSLSSANQPQHF
TRBV2,-,-,TRBJ2-3,TGTGCCAGCAGTGTATTATCGCGTTCAGGAGATACGCAGTATTTT,CASSVLSRSGDTQYF
TRBV3-1,few,-,TRBJ2-5,TGTGCCAGCAGCCAAGGTTCAACAGGGCTCCAAGAGACCCAGTACTTC,CASSQGSTGLQETQYF
TRBV29-1,few,-,TRBJ1-1,TGCAGCGTTGTCGCTAGGGACACTGAAGCTTTCTTT,CSVVARDTEAFF
TRBV27,-,-,TRBJ2-1,TGTGCCAGCAGCCCGACTGGGGTAGTGAAATACAATGAGCAGTTCTTC,CASSPTGVVKYNEQFF
TRBV28,many,-,TRBJ1-1,TGTGCCAGCAGTTTGGAGGGCGGGCGCACTGAAGCTTTCTTT,CASSLEGGRTEAFF
TRBV5-6,many,TRBD1,TRBJ2-7,TGTGCCAGCAGCTTGCTGGACAGGGGGCCCCACGAGCAGTACTTC,CASSLLDRGPHEQYF
TRBV18,many,-,TRBJ2-3,TGTGCCAGCTCACCAACGACACGCACAGATACGCAGTATTTT,CASSPTTRTDTQYF
TRBV4-2,few,TRBD1,TRBJ1-1,TGTGCCAGCAGCCAGGGCGGGACAGGGCCGGAGTCACTGAACACTGAAGCTTTCTTT,CASSQGGTGPESLNTEAFF
TRBV12-3/TRBV12-4,few,-,TRBJ2-1,TGTGCCAGCAGTCCATATCGGGACGGTGAGCAGTTCTTC,CASSPYRDGEQFF
TRBV12-3/TRBV12-4,-,-,TRBJ2-7,TGTGCCAGCAGCCTCCCCGAGGCTAGCGTCCACGAGCAGTACTTC,CASSLPEASVHEQYF
TRBV16,few,TRBD2,TRBJ2-1,TGTGCCAGCAGCCGCACTAGCGGTCACAATGAGCAGTTCTTC,CASSRTSGHNEQFF
TRBV12-5,-,-,TRBJ1-5,TGTGCTAGTGGTCGTCAGGGGAAAGGGGATCAGCCCCAGCATTTT,CASGRQGKGDQPQHF
TRBV5-1,many,TRBD2,TRBJ2-1,TGCGCCAGCAGCTCCGCCGGGACTAGCGGGGGGGCGTTCTACAATGAGCAGTTCTTC,CASSSAGTSGGAFYNEQFF
TRBV5-6,-,TRBD1,TRBJ1-4,TGTGCCAGCAGCGGAAGGACAGGGGGCTCTGAAAAACTGTTTTTT,CASSGRTGGSEKLFF
TRBV20-1,many,-,TRBJ2-3,TGCAGTGCATTCCCCTATGCAGATACGCAGTATTTT,CSAFPYADTQYF
TRBV2,-,TRBD2,TRBJ2-3,TGTGCCAGCAGTGCGGGGCGGGGGGCTGGAGATACGCAGTATTTT,CASSAGRGAGDTQYF
TRBV6-1,few,-,TRBJ1-1,TGTGCCATACAGGGAAACACTGAAGCTTTCTTT,CAIQGNTEAFF
TRBV29-1,-,TRBD1,TRBJ2-5,TGCAGCGTTAACAAGGACAGGGGTGAGACCCAGTACTTC,CSVNKDRGETQYF